The clone carrying this T cell receptor (beta chain) was seen a handful of times. Its antigen remains unidentified. The ends were cut back, 7 bases at V and 1 base at J, with 12 bases in the middle. Germline CDR1 and CDR2: MNHNS and SASEGT. The CDR3 length is 14 residues. Sequencing was performed with immunoSEQ multiplex PCR; in TCRdb, only in-frame clones are kept and a portion is missing. The sample consists of under 10,000 clones, approximately 61% of them appearing once. The sample comes from a study of neoadjuvant anti-PD-1 for oral cavity cancer. Across the whole study: Non-progressing patients received a fourth nivolumab dose near day 43, then surgery on days 50-56. General study findings and limits: Higher pretreatment blood Treg/Th17 ratios correlated with higher pretreatment blood and lower post-treatment tumor TCRbeta clonality.

These oral cavity squamous cell carcinomas were HPV-negative and locally advanced. This TCR derives from a person between 35 and 79 years old with oral cavity squamous cell carcinoma. V gene TRBV6-1 combines with J gene TRBJ2-3; the D is unclear. The starting material was tumor tissue, obtained before nivolumab (anti-PD-1) treatment. The CDR3 here is CASTRQWGTDTQYF. CDR3 nucleotide sequence: TGTGCCAGCACACGGCAATGGGGCACAGATACGCAGTATTTT.